The rows below give T cell receptor beta chains drawn from one sample of a study of cytomegalovirus exposure and HLA in healthy donors. Profiled with immunoSEQ multiplex PCR; TCRdb holds only in-frame clones, not every one. This table has 150,000 to 200,000 clones, about 81% appearing once. What was sequenced was PBMCs. The receptors were sampled from a woman aged 18-29 years in good health and CMV-seropositive. Both conserved end residues are part of each CDR3. A D gene is named only where the DNA matches it firmly. Only part of the rows carry a size: once, few, many, or a class if the clone is expanded.

size: NA
J: TRBJ1-6
D: NA
V: TRBV7-2
DNA: TGTGCCAGCAGCTTATACCTGGGCAGGGGAGTCTCACCCCTCCACTTT
CDR3: CASSLYLGRGVSPLHF

size: NA
J: TRBJ2-3
D: NA
V: TRBV7-9
DNA: TGTGCCAGCAGCCCGAGGGTCACAGATACGCAGTATTTT
CDR3: CASSPRVTDTQYF

size: NA
J: TRBJ1-4
D: NA
V: TRBV18
DNA: TGTGCCAGCTCACCCAGTTCTGCAACTAATGAAAAACTGTTTTTT
CDR3: CASSPSSATNEKLFF

size: NA
J: TRBJ2-2
D: NA
V: TRBV11-3
DNA: TGTGCCAGCAGCAGGGGAACAGCGAACACCGGGGAGCTGTTTTTT
CDR3: CASSRGTANTGELFF

size: NA
J: TRBJ1-3
D: TRBD1
V: TRBV30
DNA: TGTGCCTGGACAGGGGGTTTTGGAAACACCATATATTTT
CDR3: CAWTGGFGNTIYF

size: NA
J: TRBJ2-1
D: TRBD1
V: TRBV12-5
DNA: TGTGCTAGCAGTCCCGGGACAGGGCTGGTTGAGCAGTTCTTC
CDR3: CASSPGTGLVEQFF

size: few
J: TRBJ2-3
D: TRBD2
V: TRBV5-1
DNA: TGCGCCAGCAGCGCGCACTGGACTAGCGGGACCCCCGGGGATACGCAGTATTTT
CDR3: CASSAHWTSGTPGDTQYF

size: NA
J: TRBJ2-3
D: NA
V: TRBV5-6
DNA: TGTGCCAGCGCTCCAGGGGGCACAGATACGCAGTATTTT
CDR3: CASAPGGTDTQYF

size: NA
J: TRBJ2-6
D: TRBD2
V: TRBV7-2
DNA: TGTGCCAGCACTCTCGTCGGACTAGACTCTGGGGCCAACGTCCTGACTTTC
CDR3: CASTLVGLDSGANVLTF

size: NA
J: TRBJ1-2
D: TRBD1
V: TRBV5-5
DNA: TGTGCCAGCAGCTGGACAGGGACGGGCTACACCTTC
CDR3: CASSWTGTGYTF

size: NA
J: TRBJ1-5
D: NA
V: TRBV11-3
DNA: TGTGCCAGCAGCTTAGTGGTAGCAGGGGCGGGCAATCAGCCCCAGCATTTT
CDR3: CASSLVVAGAGNQPQHF

size: once
J: TRBJ1-3
D: TRBD1
V: TRBV4-3
DNA: TGCGCCAGCAGCCAAGATGTATCTGGGACAGGGGTGAGAAACACCATATATTTT
CDR3: CASSQDVSGTGVRNTIYF

size: NA
J: TRBJ2-5
D: TRBD1
V: TRBV5-4
DNA: TGTGCCAGCAGCGGAGGACAGGGAGACCAAGAGACCCAGTACTTC
CDR3: CASSGGQGDQETQYF

size: NA
J: TRBJ2-2
D: TRBD2
V: TRBV11-3
DNA: TGTGCCAGCAGCCACGGGACTAGCGGGGGGGGCCCCGGGGAGCTGTTTTTT
CDR3: CASSHGTSGGGPGELFF

size: NA
J: TRBJ1-5
D: TRBD1
V: TRBV7-6
DNA: TGTGCCAGCAGCTCTAGAACAGGGGCTCAGCCCCAGCATTTT
CDR3: CASSSRTGAQPQHF

size: NA
J: TRBJ2-2
D: TRBD1
V: TRBV7-3
DNA: TGTGCCAGCAGCCTAGGACAGGAGAACACCGGGGAGCTGTTTTTT
CDR3: CASSLGQENTGELFF

size: NA
J: TRBJ1-6
D: NA
V: TRBV19
DNA: TGTGCCAGTAGTTCGACGACTGCGACACCCCTCCACTTT
CDR3: CASSSTTATPLHF

size: few
J: TRBJ1-5
D: NA
V: TRBV11-2
DNA: TGTGCCAGCAGCTGGCAGGGTGGGCCCCAGCATTTT
CDR3: CASSWQGGPQHF

size: NA
J: TRBJ1-2
D: TRBD1
V: TRBV18
DNA: TGTGCCAGCTCACCGGTTCTTATGCGGGACAGGGGGGCACCTGGCTATGGCTACACCTTC
CDR3: CASSPVLMRDRGAPGYGYTF

size: few
J: TRBJ2-5
D: TRBD1
V: TRBV11-3
DNA: TGTGCCAGCAGGCAGACAGGGGGCCCAGGGGAGACCCAGTACTTC
CDR3: CASRQTGGPGETQYF

size: NA
J: TRBJ2-3
D: TRBD2
V: TRBV4-2
DNA: TGTGCCAGCAGCCTCATAGGGACTAGCGGGCGGGCAGATACGCAGTATTTT
CDR3: CASSLIGTSGRADTQYF

size: NA
J: TRBJ2-1
D: TRBD1
V: TRBV9
DNA: TGTGCCAGCAGCGGAGCCGGGACAGGGCGCAATGAGCAGTTCTTC
CDR3: CASSGAGTGRNEQFF

size: NA
J: TRBJ2-7
D: TRBD1
V: TRBV10-3
DNA: TGTGCCATCAGTGAGTCCGGGACAGGGTACGAGCAGTACTTC
CDR3: CAISESGTGYEQYF

size: NA
J: TRBJ2-1
D: TRBD2
V: TRBV2
DNA: TGTGCCAGCAGTGGCCGGACTAGATCCTACAATGAGCAGTTCTTC
CDR3: CASSGRTRSYNEQFF

size: NA
J: TRBJ1-2
D: TRBD1
V: TRBV7-9
DNA: TGTGCCAGCAGCCCACAGGGGGGGTTCTATGGCTACACCTTC
CDR3: CASSPQGGFYGYTF

size: NA
J: TRBJ2-4
D: TRBD2
V: TRBV5-1
DNA: TGCGCCAGCAGCTTAGGAACTACGGGACTAGTCGGAAACATTCAGTACTTC
CDR3: CASSLGTTGLVGNIQYF

size: NA
J: TRBJ2-1
D: TRBD2
V: TRBV14
DNA: TGTGCCAGCAGCCAAGATGGGTTTGTGAGCGGGGAGTACAATGAGCAGTTCTTC
CDR3: CASSQDGFVSGEYNEQFF

size: NA
J: TRBJ1-6
D: NA
V: TRBV2
DNA: TGTGCCAGCAGTGCTGAGGGAACCCTCCACTTT
CDR3: CASSAEGTLHF

size: NA
J: TRBJ2-1
D: NA
V: TRBV5-1
DNA: TGCGCCAGCAGCTTGGAGGCGGATTACTACAATGAGCAGTTCTTC
CDR3: CASSLEADYYNEQFF

size: NA
J: TRBJ1-3
D: NA
V: TRBV7-9
DNA: TGTGCCAGCAGCCCCCCGCAGTTGGACACCATATATTTT
CDR3: CASSPPQLDTIYF

size: NA
J: TRBJ1-6
D: NA
V: TRBV6-5
DNA: TGTGCCAGCAGTTACTCGCATCAGGGGACCATAATACCCCTCCACTTT
CDR3: CASSYSHQGTIIPLHF

size: few
J: TRBJ2-5
D: NA
V: TRBV21-1
DNA: TGTGCCAGCAGCATTCCCGGTTACCAGTACTTC
CDR3: CASSIPGYQYF

size: NA
J: TRBJ2-5
D: NA
V: TRBV6-1
DNA: TGTGCCAGCAGTGAAATCGGAGGCGGCCAAGAGACCCAGTACTTC
CDR3: CASSEIGGGQETQYF

size: once
J: TRBJ2-3
D: NA
V: TRBV19
DNA: TGTGCCAGTAGTGGAGGGGGGGCCAGCACAGATACGCAGTATTTT
CDR3: CASSGGGASTDTQYF

size: few
J: TRBJ1-1
D: NA
V: TRBV12-5
DNA: TGTGCTAGTGGCCCCCTCGGTGAAGCTTTCTTT
CDR3: CASGPLGEAFF

size: once
J: TRBJ1-5
D: NA
V: TRBV23-1
DNA: TGCGCCAGCAGTCAATCCAGGGGTGGGTCATATCAGCCCCAGCATTTT
CDR3: CASSQSRGGSYQPQHF

size: NA
J: TRBJ1-2
D: TRBD1
V: TRBV29-1
DNA: TGCAGCATTCCTTCGAGGGACAGGGACTATGGCTACACCTTC
CDR3: CSIPSRDRDYGYTF

size: once
J: TRBJ1-6
D: TRBD1
V: TRBV11-2
DNA: TGTGCCAGCAGTCGGGGACAGAGCTCCTATAATTCACCCCTCCACTTT
CDR3: CASSRGQSSYNSPLHF

size: NA
J: TRBJ2-1
D: TRBD2
V: TRBV5-1
DNA: TGCGCCAGCAGCTTTATGGCTAGCGGGTATTACAATGAGCAGTTCTTC
CDR3: CASSFMASGYYNEQFF

size: NA
J: TRBJ1-5
D: NA
V: TRBV5-4
DNA: TGTGCCAGCAGCTTGGACAATACCGCTCAGCCCCAGCATTTT
CDR3: CASSLDNTAQPQHF

size: NA
J: TRBJ1-1
D: NA
V: TRBV2
DNA: TGTGCCAGCACCTCCTGGGGGGAGAGCACTGAAGCTTTCTTT
CDR3: CASTSWGESTEAFF

size: few
J: TRBJ1-4
D: TRBD1
V: TRBV30
DNA: TGTGCCGGGTTCGGGACAGGGAATGAAAAACTGTTTTTT
CDR3: CAGFGTGNEKLFF

size: NA
J: TRBJ2-1
D: TRBD2
V: TRBV5-1
DNA: TGCGCCAGCAGCCCGGCTAGCGGGGGGACTTTAAGCAATGAGCAGTTCTTC
CDR3: CASSPASGGTLSNEQFF

size: NA
J: TRBJ2-4
D: TRBD1
V: TRBV5-6
DNA: TGTGCCAGCAGCCAAATCCCGGGACAGGGATACATTCAGTACTTC
CDR3: CASSQIPGQGYIQYF

size: few
J: TRBJ2-3
D: TRBD1
V: TRBV19
DNA: TGTGCCAGTAGTCTTTCGGGACAGGGCGCATATACGCAGTATTTT
CDR3: CASSLSGQGAYTQYF

size: NA
J: TRBJ1-2
D: TRBD1
V: TRBV6-6
DNA: TGTGCCAGCAGTTACTGGGACAGATATGGCTACACCTTC
CDR3: CASSYWDRYGYTF

size: NA
J: TRBJ2-1
D: TRBD2
V: TRBV18
DNA: TGTGCCAGCTCACCACGTAGCGGGGGGGCCGAGGTGCAGTTCTTC
CDR3: CASSPRSGGAEVQFF

size: NA
J: TRBJ1-2
D: NA
V: TRBV5-5
DNA: TGTGCCAGCAGCGAGGGACACGCTTATGGCTACACCTTC
CDR3: CASSEGHAYGYTF

size: NA
J: TRBJ2-2
D: NA
V: TRBV7-9
DNA: TGTGCCAGCAGCCCGGAGGGTAAGACAACCGCGAACACCGGGGAGCTGTTTTTT
CDR3: CASSPEGKTTANTGELFF

size: NA
J: TRBJ2-7
D: NA
V: TRBV5-1
DNA: TGCGCCAGCAGGGGGGACATCCTAACCTACGAGCAGTACTTC
CDR3: CASRGDILTYEQYF

size: NA
J: TRBJ1-1
D: NA
V: TRBV18
DNA: TGTGCCAGCCTCCTCGGGGGGGGCATGAACACTGAAGCTTTCTTT
CDR3: CASLLGGGMNTEAFF

size: NA
J: TRBJ2-2
D: NA
V: TRBV7-7
DNA: TGTGCTAGCAGCTTACGGGCCGGGGAGCTGTTTTTT
CDR3: CASSLRAGELFF

size: few
J: TRBJ2-2
D: TRBD2
V: TRBV7-3
DNA: TGTGCCAGCAGTACATCCGGGACTAGCAGAGCCGGGGAGCTGTTTTTT
CDR3: CASSTSGTSRAGELFF

size: NA
J: TRBJ2-2
D: NA
V: TRBV4-2
DNA: TGTGCCAGCAGCCGGGAACAGGGTACAGGGGAGCTGTTTTTT
CDR3: CASSREQGTGELFF

size: NA
J: TRBJ2-5
D: TRBD2
V: TRBV6-5
DNA: TGTGCCACCAAACGGCTAGCGGGGACTAAAGAGACCCAGTACTTC
CDR3: CATKRLAGTKETQYF